What follows is one TCR beta chain and its context. The data were taken from a study of long-term antiretroviral therapy in people with HIV. Assay version v3.0 of immunoSEQ was used, and it was run at survey level. TCRdb's copy holds only in-frame clones and misses some; the assay was immunoSEQ multiplex PCR. The sample has some 40,000 clones; about 86% are singletons. V lost 7 bases, J lost 7 bases, and 19 bases lay in between. Germline values: CDR1 MDHEN, CDR2 SYDVKM. This CDR3 contains 14 residues. The TCR originated in a woman between 45 and 60 years old with HIV. Sequenced here: unsorted PBMCs, sampled 1.2 years after starting antiretroviral therapy. The V call is TRBV28, the J call TRBJ2-5; tentatively, D is TRBD1 or TRBD2 (5 bases each). The CDR3 nucleotides read TGTGCCAGCACTCTTCGGGGCCTCCAGGGGACCCAGTACTTC. Residues: CASTLRGLQGTQYF.